The present TCR beta chain was sequenced within a study of tumor-infiltrating lymphocytes in localized non-small cell lung cancer. Germline assignment: CDR1 SGHRS and CDR2 YFSETQ. The CDR3 runs to 15 residues. Trimming took off 3 bases at V and 0 bases at J, with 13 bases between the two ends. The table came from immunoSEQ multiplex PCR; TCRdb's copy has only in-frame clones and leaves some out. This table holds about 15,000 clones, 70% to 80% found once. The rearrangement links TRBV5-1 to TRBJ2-7, with D maybe TRBD1 (5 bases). This sequence was found in a human donor with non-small cell lung cancer. The specimen sequenced was lung tumor tissue. The chain's CDR3 is CASSWTLLSSYEQYF. CDR3 in DNA: TGCGCCAGCAGCTGGACACTTCTGAGCTCCTACGAGCAGTACTTC.